This entry features one TCR beta chain sequence. These data are taken from a study of blood T cell repertoires in COVID-19. Whole-study context: PBMCs, B-cell-depleted T cells, or T cells provided the cDNA or gDNA that made up the material.

Assay used: immunoSEQ multiplex PCR; TCRdb lists only in-frame clones, some missing. Of about 150,000 clones listed, 83% are singletons. Seattle patients were enrolled while actively infected and followed longitudinally. Material: peripheral blood. This clonotype was sampled from a woman aged 55 to 70 with COVID-19, enrolled during active disease.

The CDR3, as DNA: TGTGCCAGCAGCTTGCGTCGGGGGAACTATGGCTACACCTTC. It specifies CASSLRRGNYGYTF. The rearrangement links TRBV7-3 to TRBJ1-2; tentative D call: TRBD1 (5 bases). V dropped 3 bases and J dropped 2 bases, with 10 bases sitting between them. This CDR3 spans 14 amino acids. The germline V gene has CDR1 SGHTA and CDR2 FQGTGA.